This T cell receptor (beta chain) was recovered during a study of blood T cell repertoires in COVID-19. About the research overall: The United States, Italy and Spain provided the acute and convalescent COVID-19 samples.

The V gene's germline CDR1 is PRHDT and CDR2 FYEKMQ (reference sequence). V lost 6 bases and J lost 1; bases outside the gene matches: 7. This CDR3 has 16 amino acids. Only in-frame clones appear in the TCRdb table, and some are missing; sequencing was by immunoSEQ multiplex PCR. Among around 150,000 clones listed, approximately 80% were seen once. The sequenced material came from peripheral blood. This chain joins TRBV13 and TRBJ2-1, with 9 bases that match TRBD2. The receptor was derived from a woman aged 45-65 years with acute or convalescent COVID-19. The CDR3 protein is CASRSIAGDSYNEQFF. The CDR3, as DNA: TGTGCCAGCAGATCAATAGCGGGGGATTCCTACAATGAGCAGTTCTTC.